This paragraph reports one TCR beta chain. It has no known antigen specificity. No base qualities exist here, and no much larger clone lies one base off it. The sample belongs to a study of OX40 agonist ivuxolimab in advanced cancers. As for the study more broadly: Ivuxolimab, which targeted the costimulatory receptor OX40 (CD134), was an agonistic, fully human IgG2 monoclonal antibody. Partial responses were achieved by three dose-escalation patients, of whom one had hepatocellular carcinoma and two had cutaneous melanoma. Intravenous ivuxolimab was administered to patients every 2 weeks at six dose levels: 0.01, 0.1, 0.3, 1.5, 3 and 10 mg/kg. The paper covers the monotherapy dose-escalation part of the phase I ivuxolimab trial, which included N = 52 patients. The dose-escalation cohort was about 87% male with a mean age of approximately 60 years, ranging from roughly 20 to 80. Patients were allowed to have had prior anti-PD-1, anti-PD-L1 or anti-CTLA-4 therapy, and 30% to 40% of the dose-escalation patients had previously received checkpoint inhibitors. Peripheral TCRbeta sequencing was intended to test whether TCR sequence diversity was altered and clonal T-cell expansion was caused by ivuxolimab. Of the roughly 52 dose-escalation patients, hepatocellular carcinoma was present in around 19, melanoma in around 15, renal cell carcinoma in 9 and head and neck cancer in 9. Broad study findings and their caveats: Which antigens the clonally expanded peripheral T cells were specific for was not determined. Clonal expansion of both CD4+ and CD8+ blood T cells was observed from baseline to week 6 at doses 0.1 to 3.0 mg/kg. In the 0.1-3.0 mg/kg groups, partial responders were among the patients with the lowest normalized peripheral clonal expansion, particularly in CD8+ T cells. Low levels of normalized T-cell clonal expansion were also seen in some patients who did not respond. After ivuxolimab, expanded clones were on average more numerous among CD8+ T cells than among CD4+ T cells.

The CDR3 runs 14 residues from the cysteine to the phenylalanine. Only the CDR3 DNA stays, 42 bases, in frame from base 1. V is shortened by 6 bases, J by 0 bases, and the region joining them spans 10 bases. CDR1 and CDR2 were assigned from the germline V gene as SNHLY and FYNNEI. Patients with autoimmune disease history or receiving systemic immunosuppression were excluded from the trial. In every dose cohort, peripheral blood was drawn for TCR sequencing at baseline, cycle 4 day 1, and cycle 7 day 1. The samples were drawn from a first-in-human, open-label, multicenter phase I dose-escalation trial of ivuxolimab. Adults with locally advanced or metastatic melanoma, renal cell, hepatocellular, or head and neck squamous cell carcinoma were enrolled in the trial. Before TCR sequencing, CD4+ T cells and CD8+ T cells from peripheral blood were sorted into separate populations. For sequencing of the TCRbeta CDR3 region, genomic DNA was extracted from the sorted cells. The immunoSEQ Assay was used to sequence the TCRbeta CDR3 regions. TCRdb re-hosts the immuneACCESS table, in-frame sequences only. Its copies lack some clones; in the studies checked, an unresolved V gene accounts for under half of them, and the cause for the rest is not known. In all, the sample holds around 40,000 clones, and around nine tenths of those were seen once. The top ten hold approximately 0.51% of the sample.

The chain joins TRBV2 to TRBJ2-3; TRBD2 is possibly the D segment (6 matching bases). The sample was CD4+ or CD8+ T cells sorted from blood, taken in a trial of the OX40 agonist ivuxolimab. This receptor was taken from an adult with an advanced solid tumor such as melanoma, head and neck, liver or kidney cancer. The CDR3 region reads CASSSGTSTDTQYF. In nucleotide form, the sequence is TGTGCCAGCAGCTCAGGGACTAGCACAGATACGCAGTATTTT. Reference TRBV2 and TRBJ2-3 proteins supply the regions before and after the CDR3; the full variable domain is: EPEVTQTPSHQVTQMGQEVILRCVPISNHLYFYWYRQILGQKVEFLVSFYNNEISEKSEIFDDQFSVERPDGSNFTLKIRSTKLEDSAMYFCASSSGTSTDTQYFGPGTRLTVL.